Following are 29 T cell receptor beta chains from one sample sequenced in a study of blood T cell repertoires in COVID-19. Method: immunoSEQ multiplex PCR; TCRdb's copy keeps in-frame clones and lacks some. Among 50,000 to 65,000 clones listed, approximately 90% were seen once. The sequenced sample consisted of peripheral blood. All receptors come from a man between 50 and 59 years old with active COVID-19.

This chain joins TRBV5-5 and TRBJ2-7; TRBD2 matches at 7 bases. The V gene's germline CDR1 is SGHKS and CDR2 YYEKEE (reference sequence). The CDR3 loop spans 16 amino acids. The trim removed 6 bases at V and 3 bases at J, leaving 15 bases unmatched. This CDR3 reads CASTKGEGRALYEQYF. In nucleotides, the CDR3 is TGTGCCAGCACCAAAGGGGAGGGAAGAGCTCTCTACGAGCAGTACTTC.

The chain carries TRBV7-8 and TRBJ1-4; D perhaps matches TRBD1 (5 bases). The CDR3 consists of 15 residues. V was trimmed by 0 bases and J by 5 bases, leaving 10 bases between them. Germline loops: CDR1 SGHVS, CDR2 FQNEAQ. The CDR3 DNA follows: TGTGCCAGCAGCTTAGCGCAGGGTCCAAATGAAAAACTGTTTTTT. Protein product: CASSLAQGPNEKLFF. Full variable domain (remainder filled in from reference TRBV7-8 and TRBJ1-4): GAGVSQSPRYKVAKRGQDVALRCDPISGHVSLFWYQQALGQGPEFLTYFQNEAQLDKSGLPSDRFFAERPEGSVSTLKIQRTQQEDSAVYLCASSLAQGPNEKLFFGSGTQLSVL.

The V gene is TRBV30, the J gene TRBJ2-7; D is undetermined. Germline CDR1 is GTSNPN and CDR2 is SVGIG (reference sequence). V was shortened by 1 base and J by 1 base, with 5 bases between the two germline ends. The CDR3 sequence is 12 residues long. Here the CDR3 reads CAWSADSYEQYF. CDR3 in DNA: TGTGCCTGGAGTGCAGATTCCTACGAGCAGTACTTC.

The chain links TRBV5-6 to TRBJ1-5; D may be TRBD1 (6 bases). The CDR3 sequence is 17 residues long. Trimming left V 3 bases short and J 3 bases short, with 19 bases between. Germline CDR1 is SGHDT and CDR2 is YYEEEE. The CDR3 nucleotides are TGTGCCAGCAGCTCGCCCCCCCAGGGGAGAAACAATCAGCCCCAGCATTTT. Protein: CASSSPPQGRNNQPQHF.

The chain links TRBV6-5 to TRBJ2-7; D perhaps matches TRBD1 (7 bases). Trimming left V 4 bases short and J 0 bases short, with 13 bases between. This CDR3 spans 15 amino acids. CDR1 is MNHEY and CDR2 is SVGAGI in the germline V gene. The CDR3 DNA is TGTGCCAGCAGTTCGGAGGGACAGTTCTCCTACGAGCAGTACTTC. It encodes CASSSEGQFSYEQYF.

The chain carries TRBV2 and TRBJ2-1, with D possibly matching TRBD1 (6 bases). The V gene's germline CDR1 is SNHLY and CDR2 FYNNEI. Trimming pared 6 bases from V and 4 bases from J, leaving 16 bases between. The CDR3 contains 15 residues. Here the CDR3 reads CASSAQGLGYNEQFF. DNA for the CDR3: TGTGCCAGCAGCGCACAGGGTTTAGGATACAATGAGCAGTTCTTC.

The rearrangement links TRBV27 to TRBJ2-1; 13 nucleotides line up with TRBD2. This CDR3 region has 15 residues. V trimming: 6 bases; J trimming: 7 bases; junction bases outside the gene matches: 6. Germline-derived CDR1 and CDR2 are MNHEY and SMNVEV (reference sequence). Here the CDR3 DNA reads TGTGCCAGCAGCTCCACTAGCGGGAGGGGGAATGAGCAGTTCTTC. Amino acids: CASSSTSGRGNEQFF.

The V gene is TRBV6-5, the J gene TRBJ1-2; 7 bases map to TRBD1. The V gene's germline CDR1 is MNHEY and CDR2 SVGAGI. The CDR3 covers 12 residues. Trimming took 6 bases from V and 6 from J; bases not matched to a gene: 4. CDR3 in amino acids: CASSQQGNGYTF. CDR3 sequence (DNA): TGTGCCAGCAGCCAACAGGGGAATGGCTACACCTTC.

The chain joins TRBV28 to TRBJ2-2, with TRBD2 matching over 9 bases. This CDR3 region has 18 residues. With V trimmed by 3 bases and J by 2 bases, 10 bases remained unmatched. Germline values: CDR1 MDHEN, CDR2 SYDVKM. CDR3: CASSLGLAPGLNTGELFF. As DNA, the CDR3 is TGTGCCAGCAGTTTGGGACTAGCCCCAGGACTAAACACCGGGGAGCTGTTTTTT.

The DNA of the CDR3 is TGCGCCAGCAGCCAGGCGACTAGCGGGGGCCCATACAACTGGCAGTTCTTC. Translated, it gives CASSQATSGGPYNWQFF. J is TRBJ2-1 and V is TRBV4-1, with 12 bases lining up with TRBD2. Germline CDR1 reads MGHRA; CDR2 reads YSYEKL. After removal of 3 bases from V and 12 bases from J, the junction contained 15 bases not matched to a gene. The CDR3 extends over 17 amino acids.

V and J are TRBV19 and TRBJ2-5; 11 bases fit TRBD2. The V gene's germline CDR1 is LNHDA and CDR2 SQIVND (reference sequence). The length of the CDR3 is 16 residues. The ends lost 8 bases at V and 6 bases at J; junction bases unmatched: 14. The CDR3 nucleotides are TGTGCCAGTTCTGGCGGCGTAGCGGGGGGGCGTAAGACCCAGTACTTC. As protein: CASSGGVAGGRKTQYF.

Note on this clone: At one boundary the junction diverges from the germline segment, which might be a read error. The V and J genes are TRBV7-9 and TRBJ2-7, with D perhaps TRBD1 (7 bases). This CDR3 comprises 14 residues. Germline V gives CDR1 SEHNR, CDR2 FQNEAQ (reference sequence). CDR3 loop: CASSLAVRGVIRNF. The CDR3 DNA is TGTGCCAGCAGCTTAGCAGTCAGGGGGGTCATCCGTAACTTC.

This clone was observed a single time. The rearrangement links TRBV4-2 to TRBJ1-3; TRBD1 is a possible D gene (6 bases). CDR1 and CDR2 (germline): LGHNA, YNFKEQ. V lost 4 bases and J lost 0, with 16 bases in between. The CDR3 runs 17 residues. For the CDR3, the DNA is TGTGCCAGCAGCCCCATCTGGACAGCCTCCTCTGGAAACACCATATATTTT. It is translated as CASSPIWTASSGNTIYF.

The genes are TRBV7-9 and TRBJ2-6; TRBD1 might be the D (6 bases). CDR3 length: 17 residues. The germline V gene encodes CDR1 SEHNR and CDR2 FQNEAQ (reference sequence). With 3 bases removed from V and 2 bases from J, the gap between germline ends came to 14 bases. In DNA form, the CDR3 reads TGTGCCAGCAGCTTTACAGGGTTAGTGGCTGGGGCCAACGTCCTGACTTTC. It codes for CASSFTGLVAGANVLTF.

The CDR3 bases are TGTGCAAGTCGTTCTACCGGACACTACGAGCAGTACTTC. This encodes CASRSTGHYEQYF. This chain joins TRBV12-2 and TRBJ2-7; the D call in the table, TRBD1, was not verified against the DNA. TRBV12-2 is labeled a pseudogene. This CDR3 spans 13 amino acids.

V is TRBV5-1 and J is TRBJ2-1, with TRBD2 matching over 9 bases. Trimming cost V 0 bases and J 6 bases; bases outside gene matches: 7. The CDR3 spans 16 residues. Germline V gene lookup returns CDR1 SGHRS and CDR2 YFSETQ. The CDR3 is CASSLVGGGAINEQFF. DNA for the CDR3: TGCGCCAGCAGCTTGGTTGGCGGGGGGGCGATCAATGAGCAGTTCTTC.

V and J are TRBV28 and TRBJ2-2; 9 bases are a match to TRBD2. This CDR3 region has 17 residues. The germline V gene has CDR1 MDHEN and CDR2 SYDVKM. The junction had 9 bases not matched to a gene; V was cut back by 3 bases and J by 4 bases. The DNA of the CDR3 is TGTGCCAGCAGTTTGGTCCGCGGGAGGGTTCTCACCGGGGAGCTGTTTTTT. Its translation: CASSLVRGRVLTGELFF.

The gene calls are TRBV25-1 and TRBJ1-1; 7 bases line up with TRBD1. Losses at the gene ends were 1 base for V and 6 bases for J; bases not matched to a gene: 5. Germline CDR1 is MGHDK and CDR2 is SYGVNS. The CDR3 length is 14 residues. In nucleotides, the CDR3 is TGTGCCAGCAGTGAATGGGCAGGGGGAGCTGAAGCTTTCTTT. Translated, it gives CASSEWAGGAEAFF.

The CDR3 nucleotides are TGTGCCAGTAGAAGGCGGGAGGGCCCCACAGATACGCAGTATTTT. Encoded protein: CASRRREGPTDTQYF. The rearrangement uses TRBV19 and TRBJ2-3, with 9 bases lining up with TRBD2. Trimming took 6 bases from V and 2 from J; bases not matched to a gene: 6. CDR3 length: 15 amino acids. Germline V gives CDR1 LNHDA, CDR2 SQIVND (reference sequence). Together with reference TRBV19 and TRBJ2-3, the CDR3 gives the full variable domain: DGGITQSPKYLFRKEGQNVTLSCEQNLNHDAMYWYRQDPGQGLRLIYYSQIVNDFQKGDIAEGYSVSREKKESFPLTVTSAQKNPTAFYLCASRRREGPTDTQYFGPGTRLTVL.

The gene calls are TRBV5-1 and TRBJ2-5, with TRBD1 identical over 9 bases. With V trimmed by 4 bases and J by 2 bases, 6 bases remained unmatched. The CDR3 runs to 15 residues. From germline, CDR1 is SGHRS and CDR2 YFSETQ. The CDR3 DNA reads TGCGCCAGCAGCATAGGGACAGGGCATCAAGAGACCCAGTACTTC. The encoded protein is CASSIGTGHQETQYF. The full variable domain, completed using reference TRBV5-1 and TRBJ2-5, is KAGVTQTPRYLIKTRGQQVTLSCSPISGHRSVSWYQQTPGQGLQFLFEYFSETQRNKGNFPGRFSGRQFSNSRSEMNVSTLELGDSALYLCASSIGTGHQETQYFGPGTRLLVL.

The chain has TRBV7-2 and TRBJ2-3; 12 nucleotides match TRBD2. Germline assignment: CDR1 SGHTA and CDR2 FQGNSA. The CDR3 covers 16 residues. The trim removed 5 bases at V and 3 bases at J, leaving 6 bases unmatched. DNA for the CDR3: TGTGCCAGCAGCGGAGAGGGACTAGCGGGTACAGATACGCAGTATTTT. It encodes CASSGEGLAGTDTQYF.

This chain uses TRBV28 with TRBJ1-2, with 7 bases lining up with TRBD1. The V gene's germline CDR1 is MDHEN and CDR2 SYDVKM. Trimming cost V 5 bases and J 3 bases; bases outside gene matches: 15. This CDR3 has 17 residues. The CDR3 is CASSKYPGQDTHYGYTF. CDR3 nucleotide sequence: TGTGCCAGCAGTAAATACCCCGGACAGGACACCCACTATGGCTACACCTTC.

This clone was picked up one time. This chain links TRBV2 with TRBJ2-1; D may be TRBD1 (5 bases). Trimming left V 6 bases short and J 6 bases short, with 15 bases between. The CDR3 covers 14 residues. Germline loops: CDR1 SNHLY, CDR2 FYNNEI. The CDR3 DNA reads as TGTGCCAGCAGCAGGGAAGGGTTTGGCAATGAGCAGTTCTTC. It codes for CASSREGFGNEQFF. The variable domain in full, completed from reference TRBV2 and TRBJ2-1, reads EPEVTQTPSHQVTQMGQEVILRCVPISNHLYFYWYRQILGQKVEFLVSFYNNEISEKSEIFDDQFSVERPDGSNFTLKIRSTKLEDSAMYFCASSREGFGNEQFFGPGTRLTVL.

In this sample, this clone turned up once. The gene calls are TRBV30 and TRBJ2-1; D not resolved. The V end lost 0 bases, the J end lost 7 bases, and 7 bases lay between the germline ends. Germline V gives CDR1 GTSNPN, CDR2 SVGIG (reference sequence). The CDR3 sequence is 12 residues long. In nucleotides, the CDR3 is TGTGCCTGGAGTGTCCGAGGAAATGAGCAGTTCTTC. This encodes CAWSVRGNEQFF.

The rearrangement links TRBV19 to TRBJ1-2; 8 bases are shared with TRBD1. The CDR3 consists of 14 residues. CDR1 is LNHDA and CDR2 is SQIVND in the germline V gene (reference sequence). V trimming: 5 bases; J trimming: 8 bases; junction bases outside the gene matches: 10. Here the CDR3 DNA reads TGTGCCAGTAGTCTCCAGACAGGGGAGGGAGGCTACACCTTC. This gives the protein CASSLQTGEGGYTF.

This rearrangement joins TRBV5-4 to TRBJ1-2; 8 bases match TRBD1. V lost 4 bases to trimming and J lost 8 bases; unmatched junction nucleotides: 10. Germline V gives CDR1 SGHNT, CDR2 YYREEE (reference sequence). This CDR3 spans 14 amino acids. The CDR3 region has the DNA TGTGCCAGCAGCCCCGGACAGGGAGGGCTCGGCTACACCTTC. Translating it yields CASSPGQGGLGYTF.

This chain connects TRBV11-2 to TRBJ1-2; 9 nucleotides match TRBD1. V lost 8 bases and J lost 4; bases outside the gene matches: 5. This CDR3 contains 13 residues. The germline CDR1 and CDR2 sequences are SGHAT and FQNNGV. CDR3 sequence (DNA): TGTGCCAGCGGGGTGACAGGGGGCTATGGCTACACCTTC. Amino acid sequence: CASGVTGGYGYTF.

The CDR3 loop is CASSFTSGMIQETQYF. The CDR3, as DNA: TGCGCCAGCAGCTTTACTAGCGGGATGATCCAAGAGACCCAGTACTTC. The chain combines TRBV5-1 with TRBJ2-5; 10 bases align to TRBD2. V was clipped by 2 bases and J by 1 base; unmatched bases: 5. Germline V gives CDR1 SGHRS, CDR2 YFSETQ. This CDR3 region has 16 residues. The full variable domain, completed using reference TRBV5-1 and TRBJ2-5, is KAGVTQTPRYLIKTRGQQVTLSCSPISGHRSVSWYQQTPGQGLQFLFEYFSETQRNKGNFPGRFSGRQFSNSRSEMNVSTLELGDSALYLCASSFTSGMIQETQYFGPGTRLLVL.

This sequence joins TRBV5-6 and TRBJ1-4, with D tentatively TRBD1 (5 bases). Germline CDR1 reads SGHDT; CDR2 reads YYEEEE. Trimming removed 4 bases from V and 5 bases from J, with 12 bases in between. CDR3 length: 14 amino acids. CDR3 loop: CASSNTGGNEKLFF. In nucleotides, the CDR3 is TGTGCCAGCAGCAACACGGGGGGAAATGAAAAACTGTTTTTT.